Presented here are 22 T cell receptor beta chains from one specimen sequenced in a study of cytomegalovirus exposure and HLA in healthy donors. PCR used 60 Vbeta primers and 13 Jbeta primers. Assay used: immunoSEQ multiplex PCR; TCRdb lists only in-frame clones, some missing. The sample has roughly 140,000 clones, about three fifths seen once. Input material: PBMCs. The receptors originated from a woman aged 25 to 39 in good health and CMV-seropositive.

The chain uses TRBV2 and TRBJ2-6; D possibly corresponds to TRBD1 (6 bases). Trimming pared 3 bases from V and 4 bases from J, leaving 13 bases between. The length of the CDR3 is 16 residues. Germline CDR1 reads SNHLY; CDR2 reads FYNNEI. CDR3 protein: CASSEETGHGANVLTF. CDR3 DNA sequence: TGTGCCAGCAGTGAGGAGACAGGTCACGGGGCCAACGTCCTGACTTTC.

The chain has TRBV20-1 and TRBJ1-1; D is ambiguous. The CDR3 extends over 10 amino acids. Trimming stripped 3 bases from V and 6 bases from J, with 5 bases between. Germline CDR1 DFQATT, CDR2 SNEGSKA (reference sequence). DNA of the CDR3: TGCAGTGCTAGGTCTCCTGAAGCTTTCTTT. It specifies CSARSPEAFF.

V is TRBV6-1 and J is TRBJ1-4; tentatively, D is TRBD1 (6 bases). The V end was cut by 8 bases, the J end by 5 bases, with 12 bases between. The CDR3 runs to 13 residues. The germline CDR1 and CDR2 sequences are MNHNS and SASEGT. The CDR3 protein is CASETGRNEKLFF. In DNA form, the CDR3 reads TGTGCCAGCGAGACAGGCAGGAATGAAAAACTGTTTTTT.

This clone turned up a few times. The chain couples TRBV5-1 to TRBJ1-1, with D unresolved. The CDR3 runs to 13 residues. With 5 bases removed from V and 3 bases from J, the gap between germline ends came to 11 bases. In germline, CDR1 is SGHRS, CDR2 YFSETQ. CDR3 amino acids: CASRRGLDTEAFF. CDR3 coding DNA: TGCGCCAGCAGACGCGGTTTGGACACTGAAGCTTTCTTT.

The chain employs TRBV14 and TRBJ2-1; TRBD2 is a possible D gene (5 bases). Looked up from germline, CDR1 is SGHDN and CDR2 is FVKESK. The CDR3 loop spans 19 amino acids. Trimming removed 4 bases from V and 2 bases from J, with 24 bases in between. The CDR3 spells CASSPFDYRLRPTYNEQFF. DNA for the CDR3: TGTGCCAGCAGCCCTTTCGACTACCGCCTGCGGCCCACCTACAATGAGCAGTTCTTC.

This chain uses TRBV27 with TRBJ1-5; D not resolved. This CDR3 is built from 13 residues. V was cut by 4 bases and J by 2 bases, with 6 bases left in between. In germline, CDR1 is MNHEY, CDR2 SMNVEV (reference sequence). CDR3: CASSWQGNQPQHF. CDR3 DNA sequence: TGTGCCAGCAGTTGGCAGGGCAATCAGCCCCAGCATTTT.

This clone was seen repeatedly, ten times or more. The rearrangement uses TRBV6-5 and TRBJ1-2; 9 bases fit TRBD1. Germline V gene data show CDR1 as MNHEY and CDR2 as SVGAGI. This CDR3 is 13 amino acids long. The J segment lost 8 bases and the V segment lost 8 bases, leaving 9 bases of the junction unmatched. The CDR3 sequence is CASWEQGAHGYTF. The CDR3 bases are TGTGCCAGCTGGGAACAGGGGGCGCACGGCTACACCTTC.

This rearrangement joins TRBV11-2 to TRBJ2-3; possibly TRBD2 for D (6 bases). With 5 bases removed from V and 3 bases from J, the gap between germline ends came to 12 bases. The CDR3 sequence is 14 residues long. In germline, CDR1 is SGHAT, CDR2 FQNNGV. CDR3 DNA sequence: TGTGCCAGCAGCCCGGAGGGCCCAACAGATACGCAGTATTTT. Translation: CASSPEGPTDTQYF.

The chain has TRBV5-1 and TRBJ2-7; 8 nucleotides agree with TRBD1. The germline V gene encodes CDR1 SGHRS and CDR2 YFSETQ. This CDR3 contains 14 residues. Trimming removed 6 bases from V and 4 bases from J; junction bases left unmatched: 9. CDR3 amino acids: CASTRGQGYYEQYF. As DNA, the CDR3 is TGCGCCAGCACCCGAGGACAGGGCTATTACGAGCAGTACTTC.

This rearrangement joins TRBV7-6 to TRBJ2-2; 8 nucleotides line up with TRBD2. V shed 0 bases, J shed 2 bases, and the junction held 11 bases outside the gene matches. Looked up from germline, CDR1 is SGHVS and CDR2 is FNYEAQ. The CDR3 consists of 19 residues. Here the CDR3 reads CASSLAWRGDKQNTGELFF. In DNA form, the CDR3 reads TGTGCCAGCAGCTTAGCCTGGCGGGGGGACAAGCAAAACACCGGGGAGCTGTTTTTT.

This clone was seen a handful of times. The V call is TRBV5-8, the J call TRBJ2-2; TRBD2 agrees at 8 bases. This CDR3 has 14 residues. Germline V gives CDR1 SGHTS, CDR2 YDEGEE. V lost 7 bases, J lost 3 bases, and 5 bases stayed unmatched. The CDR3 protein is CASGGGRYTGELFF. In nucleotides, the CDR3 is TGTGCCAGCGGCGGGGGGCGATACACCGGGGAGCTGTTTTTT.

This clone was seen only a few times. The chain is built from TRBV10-1 and TRBJ1-1; 7 bases are shared with TRBD1. The CDR3 contains 14 residues. CDR1 and CDR2 from the germline V gene are WNHNN and SYGVQD (reference sequence). Unmatched junction bases numbered 11, after V lost 5 bases and J lost 8 bases. CDR3 residues: CASSKRQGTAEAFF. The CDR3, as DNA: TGCGCCAGCAGTAAACGACAGGGAACGGCAGAAGCTTTCTTT.

This clone has only a few counts. This sequence joins TRBV4-1 and TRBJ2-1, with TRBD2 matching over 11 bases. Germline lookup yields CDR1 MGHRA and CDR2 YSYEKL. The CDR3 loop spans 15 amino acids. After removal of 6 bases from V and 5 bases from J, the junction contained 6 bases not matched to a gene. CDR3 DNA: TGCGCCAGCAGGCAGGGACTAGCGGTGAACAATGAGCAGTTCTTC. Residues: CASRQGLAVNNEQFF.

This chain connects TRBV18 to TRBJ1-4, with D tentatively TRBD1 (6 bases). The CDR3 has 15 residues. V shed 3 bases and J shed 4 bases, with 12 bases lying between them. The V gene's germline CDR1 is KGHSH and CDR2 LQKENI. The CDR3 bases are TGTGCCAGCTCACCCCGAGGACAGAATAATGAAAAACTGTTTTTT. Amino acids: CASSPRGQNNEKLFF.

This clone was counted once. The chain carries TRBV2 and TRBJ2-3; D might be TRBD1 (6 bases). Trimming pared 3 bases from V and 6 bases from J, leaving 19 bases between. The CDR3 contains 16 residues. Germline V CDR1 and CDR2: SNHLY, FYNNEI. The CDR3 nucleotides read TGTGCCAGCAGTGAGGGTGGGGGCTTTATGGGGGATACGCAGTATTTT. It is translated as CASSEGGGFMGDTQYF.

This clone was observed a few times. This chain joins TRBV6-5 and TRBJ2-1, with 11 positions matching TRBD2. V trimming: 6 bases; J trimming: 3 bases; junction bases outside the gene matches: 1. Germline V gene lookup returns CDR1 MNHEY and CDR2 SVGAGI. The CDR3 spans 14 residues. Written as DNA, the CDR3 is TGTGCCAGCAGACTAGCGGGGGTCTACAATGAGCAGTTCTTC. This sequence encodes CASRLAGVYNEQFF.

CDR3 region: CASRIQGTNTEAFF. CDR3 nucleotides: TGTGCCAGCAGGATACAGGGAACGAACACTGAAGCTTTCTTT. The chain joins TRBV6-5 to TRBJ1-1, with a weak D call TRBD1 (6 bases). Germline CDR1 is MNHEY and CDR2 is SVGAGI. The CDR3 is 14 amino acids. V lost 6 bases and J 1 base, leaving 12 bases between the germline ends.

The chain links TRBV2 to TRBJ1-1, with unresolved D. Per the germline V gene, CDR1 is SNHLY and CDR2 is FYNNEI. The V end was cut by 3 bases, the J end by 3 bases, with 2 bases between. The CDR3 extends over 11 amino acids. Here the CDR3 DNA reads TGTGCCAGCAGTGACGACACTGAAGCTTTCTTT. Its protein product is CASSDDTEAFF.

Here the CDR3 reads CANSGDDYEQYF. The CDR3 nucleotides are TGTGCCAACTCGGGGGACGACTACGAGCAGTACTTC. This rearrangement joins TRBV6-5 to TRBJ2-7, with TRBD2 as a possible D gene (6 bases). V lost 10 bases and J lost 3, with 13 bases in between. Germline V CDR1 and CDR2: MNHEY, SVGAGI. CDR3 length: 12 amino acids.

This clone was seen a handful of times. J is TRBJ2-7 and V is TRBV7-9; possibly TRBD1 for D (6 bases). Trimming pared 8 bases from V and 0 bases from J, leaving 14 bases between. Germline assignment: CDR1 SEHNR and CDR2 FQNEAQ (reference sequence). This CDR3 has 14 residues. The CDR3 spells CASDSTGSSYEQYF. CDR3 sequence (DNA): TGTGCCAGCGATTCAACAGGGAGCTCCTACGAGCAGTACTTC.

The rearrangement uses TRBV15 and TRBJ2-6; D is unclear. The ends were cut back, 1 base at V and 3 bases at J, with 4 bases in the middle. Germline loops: CDR1 LNHNV, CDR2 YYDKDF (reference sequence). This CDR3 region has 14 residues. The CDR3 region is CATSRGDGANVLTF. CDR3 DNA sequence: TGTGCCACCAGCAGAGGCGATGGGGCCAACGTCCTGACTTTC.

This clone was found a few times. The V and J genes are TRBV5-6 and TRBJ1-2; possibly TRBD1 for D (5 bases). The CDR3 is 17 residues long. V was pared by 0 bases and J by 4 bases, with 19 bases between. Germline values: CDR1 SGHDT, CDR2 YYEEEE. CDR3 in amino acids: CASSLAGTRGAGYGYTF. DNA for the CDR3: TGTGCCAGCAGCTTGGCCGGGACTCGAGGGGCGGGCTATGGCTACACCTTC.